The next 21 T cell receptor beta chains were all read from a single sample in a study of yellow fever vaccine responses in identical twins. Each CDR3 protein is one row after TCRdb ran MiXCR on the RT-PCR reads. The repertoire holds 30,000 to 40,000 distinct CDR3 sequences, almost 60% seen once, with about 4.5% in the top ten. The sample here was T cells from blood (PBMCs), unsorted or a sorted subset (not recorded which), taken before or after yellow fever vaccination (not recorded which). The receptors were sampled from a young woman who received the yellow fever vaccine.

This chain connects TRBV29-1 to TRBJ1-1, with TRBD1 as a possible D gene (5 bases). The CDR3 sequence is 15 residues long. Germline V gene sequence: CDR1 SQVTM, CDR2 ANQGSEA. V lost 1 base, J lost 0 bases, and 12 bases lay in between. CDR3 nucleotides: TGCAGCGTTGAAGCCCTGAGGGGAGTGAACACTGAAGCTTTCTTT. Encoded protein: CSVEALRGVNTEAFF. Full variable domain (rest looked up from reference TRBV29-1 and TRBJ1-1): SAVISQKPSRDICQRGTSLTIQCQVDSQVTMMFWYRQQPGQSLTLIATANQGSEATYESGFVIDKFPISRPNLTFSTLTVSNMSPEDSSIYLCSVEALRGVNTEAFFGQGTRLTVV.

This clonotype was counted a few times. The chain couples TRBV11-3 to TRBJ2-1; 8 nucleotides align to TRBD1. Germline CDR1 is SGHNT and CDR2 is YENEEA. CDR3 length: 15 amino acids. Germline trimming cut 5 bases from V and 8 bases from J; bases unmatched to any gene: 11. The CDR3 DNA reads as TGTGCCAGCAGCCCCAGGCGGACAGGGAACGATGAGCAGTTCTTC. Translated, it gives CASSPRRTGNDEQFF.

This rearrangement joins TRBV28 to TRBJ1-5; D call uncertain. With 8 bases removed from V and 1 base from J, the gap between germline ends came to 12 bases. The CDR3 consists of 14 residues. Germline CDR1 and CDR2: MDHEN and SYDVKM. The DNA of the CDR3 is TGTGCCAGCCTGGGTGGAAGGAGCAATCAGCCCCAGCATTTT. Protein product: CASLGGRSNQPQHF. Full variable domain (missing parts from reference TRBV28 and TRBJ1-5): DVKVTQSSRYLVKRTGEKVFLECVQDMDHENMFWYRQDPGLGLRLIYFSYDVKMKEKGDIPEGYSVSREKKERFSLILESASTNQTSMYLCASLGGRSNQPQHFGDGTRLSIL.

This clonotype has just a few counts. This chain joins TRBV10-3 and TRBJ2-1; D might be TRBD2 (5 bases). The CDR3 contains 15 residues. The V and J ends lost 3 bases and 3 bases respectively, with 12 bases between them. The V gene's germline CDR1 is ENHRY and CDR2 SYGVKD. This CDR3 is CAISDPSGNYNEQFF. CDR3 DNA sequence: TGTGCCATCAGTGATCCAAGCGGCAACTACAATGAGCAGTTCTTC.

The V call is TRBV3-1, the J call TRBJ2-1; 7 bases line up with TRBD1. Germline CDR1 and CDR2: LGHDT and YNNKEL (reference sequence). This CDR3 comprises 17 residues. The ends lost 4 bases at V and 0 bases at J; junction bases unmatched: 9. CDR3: CASSPALTGSSYNEQFF. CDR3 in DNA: TGTGCCAGCAGCCCCGCCCTGACAGGGTCCTCCTACAATGAGCAGTTCTTC.

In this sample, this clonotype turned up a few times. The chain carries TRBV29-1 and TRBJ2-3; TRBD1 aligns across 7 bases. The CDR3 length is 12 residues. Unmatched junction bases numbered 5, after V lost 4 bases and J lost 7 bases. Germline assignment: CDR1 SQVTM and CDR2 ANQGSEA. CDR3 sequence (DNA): TGCAGCGTTGGACAGGGAAGCTATACGCAGTATTTT. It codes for CSVGQGSYTQYF.

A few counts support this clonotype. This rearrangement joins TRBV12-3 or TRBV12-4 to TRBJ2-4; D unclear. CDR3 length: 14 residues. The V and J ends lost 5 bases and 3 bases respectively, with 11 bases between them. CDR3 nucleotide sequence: TGTGCCAGCAGTGGAACAGCCGACAAAAACATTCAGTACTTC. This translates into CASSGTADKNIQYF.

The CDR3 loop reads CASSQGLYRSGANVLTF. As DNA, the CDR3 is TGTGCCAGCAGCCAAGGACTCTACCGCTCTGGGGCCAACGTCCTGACTTTC. The chain is built from TRBV4-2 and TRBJ2-6; no reliable D call. Trimming shortened V by 1 base and J by 0 bases, and 10 bases separated the two germline ends. CDR1 is LGHNA and CDR2 is YNFKEQ in the germline V gene. This CDR3 region has 17 residues.

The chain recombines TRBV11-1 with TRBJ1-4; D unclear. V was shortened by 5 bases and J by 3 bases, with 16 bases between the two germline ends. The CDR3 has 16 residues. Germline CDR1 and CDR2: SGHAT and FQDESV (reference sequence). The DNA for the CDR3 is TGTGCCAGCAGCCCAACGGTCGGGCCCTCTAATGAAAAACTGTTTTTT. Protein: CASSPTVGPSNEKLFF.

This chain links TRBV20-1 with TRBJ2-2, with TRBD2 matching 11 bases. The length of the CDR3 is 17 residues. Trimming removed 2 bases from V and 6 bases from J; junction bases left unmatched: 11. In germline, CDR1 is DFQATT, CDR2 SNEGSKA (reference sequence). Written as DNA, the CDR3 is TGCAGTGCTAGAAGTAGCGGGAGGGCCGGGGGGCCCGGGGAGCTGTTTTTT. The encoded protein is CSARSSGRAGGPGELFF.

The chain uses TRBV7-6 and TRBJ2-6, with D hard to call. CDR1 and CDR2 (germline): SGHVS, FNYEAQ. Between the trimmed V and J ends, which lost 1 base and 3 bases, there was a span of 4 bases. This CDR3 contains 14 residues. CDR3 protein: CASSLVVGANVLTF. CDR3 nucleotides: TGTGCCAGCAGCTTAGTAGTTGGGGCCAACGTCCTGACTTTC.

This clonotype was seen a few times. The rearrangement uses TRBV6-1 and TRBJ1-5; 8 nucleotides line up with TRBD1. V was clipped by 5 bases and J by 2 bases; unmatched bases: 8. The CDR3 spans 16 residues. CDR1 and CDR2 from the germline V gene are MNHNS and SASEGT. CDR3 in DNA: TGTGCCAGCAGTAAATTGACAGGGGTTGGCAATCAGCCCCAGCATTTT. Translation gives CASSKLTGVGNQPQHF.

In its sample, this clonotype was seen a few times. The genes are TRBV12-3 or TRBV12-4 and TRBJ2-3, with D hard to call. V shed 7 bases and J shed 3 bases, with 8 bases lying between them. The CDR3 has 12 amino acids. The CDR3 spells CASTAVTDTQYF. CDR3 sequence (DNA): TGTGCCAGCACCGCGGTAACAGATACGCAGTATTTT.

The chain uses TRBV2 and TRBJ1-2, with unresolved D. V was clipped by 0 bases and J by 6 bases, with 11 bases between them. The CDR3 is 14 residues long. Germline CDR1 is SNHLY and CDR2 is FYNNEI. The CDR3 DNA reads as TGTGCCAGCAGTGAAGCCTGGGCAGTCGATGGCTACACCTTC. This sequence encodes CASSEAWAVDGYTF.

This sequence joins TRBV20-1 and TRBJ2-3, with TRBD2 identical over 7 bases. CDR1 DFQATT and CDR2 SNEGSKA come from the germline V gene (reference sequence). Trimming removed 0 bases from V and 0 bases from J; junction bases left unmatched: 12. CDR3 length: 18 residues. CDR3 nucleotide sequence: TGCAGTGCTAGAGATAGGGCTAGCGGTAAAGTTAGCACAGATACGCAGTATTTT. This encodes CSARDRASGKVSTDTQYF.

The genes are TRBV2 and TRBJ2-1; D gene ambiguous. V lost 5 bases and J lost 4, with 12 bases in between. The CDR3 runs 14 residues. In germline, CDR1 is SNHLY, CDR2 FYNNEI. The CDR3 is CASSSPPYYNEQFF. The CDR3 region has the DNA TGTGCCAGCAGTTCCCCTCCATATTACAATGAGCAGTTCTTC.

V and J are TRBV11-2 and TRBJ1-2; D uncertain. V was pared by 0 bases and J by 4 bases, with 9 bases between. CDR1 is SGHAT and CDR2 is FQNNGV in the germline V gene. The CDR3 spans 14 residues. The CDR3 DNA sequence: TGTGCCAGCAGCTTAGATTTTAGGGTCTATGGCTACACCTTC. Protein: CASSLDFRVYGYTF.

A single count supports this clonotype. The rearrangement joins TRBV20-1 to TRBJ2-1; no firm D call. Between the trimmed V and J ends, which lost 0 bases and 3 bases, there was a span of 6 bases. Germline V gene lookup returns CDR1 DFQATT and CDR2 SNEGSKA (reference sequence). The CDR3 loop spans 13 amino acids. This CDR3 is CSARDFRYNEQFF. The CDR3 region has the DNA TGCAGTGCTAGAGATTTCCGCTACAATGAGCAGTTCTTC.

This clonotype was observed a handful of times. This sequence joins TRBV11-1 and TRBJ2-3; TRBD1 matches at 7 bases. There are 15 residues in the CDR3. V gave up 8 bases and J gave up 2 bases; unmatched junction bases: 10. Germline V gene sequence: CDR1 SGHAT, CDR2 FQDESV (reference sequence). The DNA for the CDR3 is TGTGCCAGCGCGTCCCAGACAGGGAACACAGATACGCAGTATTTT. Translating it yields CASASQTGNTDTQYF.

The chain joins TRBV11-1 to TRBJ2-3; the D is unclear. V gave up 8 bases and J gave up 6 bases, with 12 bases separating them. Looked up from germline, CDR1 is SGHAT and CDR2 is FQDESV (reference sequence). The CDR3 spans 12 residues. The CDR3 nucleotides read TGTGCCAGCTCCCGTATCTCGGATACGCAGTATTTT. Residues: CASSRISDTQYF. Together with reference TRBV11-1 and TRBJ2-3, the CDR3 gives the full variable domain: EAEVAQSPRYKITEKSQAVAFWCDPISGHATLYWYRQILGQGPELLVQFQDESVVDDSQLPKDRFSAERLKGVDSTLKIQPAELGDSAMYLCASSRISDTQYFGPGTRLTVL.

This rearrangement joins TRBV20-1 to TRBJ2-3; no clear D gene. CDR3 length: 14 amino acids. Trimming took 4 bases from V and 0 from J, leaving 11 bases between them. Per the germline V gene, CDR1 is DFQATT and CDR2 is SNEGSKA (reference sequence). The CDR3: CSANPWISTDTQYF. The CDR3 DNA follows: TGCAGTGCTAACCCGTGGATTAGCACAGATACGCAGTATTTT.